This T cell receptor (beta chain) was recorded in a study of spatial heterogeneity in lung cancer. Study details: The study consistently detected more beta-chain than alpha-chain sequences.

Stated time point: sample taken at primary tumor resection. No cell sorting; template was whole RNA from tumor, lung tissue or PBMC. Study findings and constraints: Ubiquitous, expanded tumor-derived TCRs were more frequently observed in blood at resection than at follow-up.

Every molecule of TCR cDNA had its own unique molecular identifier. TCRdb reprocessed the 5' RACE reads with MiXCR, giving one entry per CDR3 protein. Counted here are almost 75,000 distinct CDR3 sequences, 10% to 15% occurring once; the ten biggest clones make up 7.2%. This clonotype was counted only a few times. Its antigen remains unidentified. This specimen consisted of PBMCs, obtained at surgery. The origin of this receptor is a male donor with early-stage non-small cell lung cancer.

In DNA form, the CDR3 reads TGTGCCAGCACCAAGGACAGGGTAATGAACACTGAAGCTTTCTTT. Translating it yields CASTKDRVMNTEAFF. This chain joins TRBV12-3 or TRBV12-4 and TRBJ1-1; 8 bases agree with TRBD1. The ends lost 7 bases at V and 0 bases at J; junction bases unmatched: 7. The CDR3 totals 15 residues.